This is a list of T cell receptor beta chains from one sample in a study of blood T cell repertoires in COVID-19. The table came from immunoSEQ multiplex PCR; TCRdb's copy has only in-frame clones and leaves some out. Of 100,000 or so clones in the sample, more than 70% were seen once. Source material: peripheral blood. The receptors here all came from a human donor in a cohort sampled during active COVID-19. CDR3s include the opening cysteine and the closing phenylalanine or tryptophan. A D gene is named only where the DNA matches it firmly. Part of the rows lack a size; the others show once, few, many or a class for expanded clones.

D: NA; V: TRBV6-5; J: TRBJ1-5; size: NA; CDR3: CASSYSRGSQPQHF; DNA: TGTGCCAGCAGTTACTCGAGAGGGTCTCAGCCCCAGCATTTT
D: NA; V: TRBV7-9; J: TRBJ2-2; size: NA; CDR3: CASSSDRGGTVGELFF; DNA: TGTGCCAGCAGCTCAGACCGAGGCGGGACGGTCGGGGAGCTGTTTTTT
D: NA; V: TRBV6-5; J: TRBJ1-4; size: few; CDR3: CASSYTAGTNEKLFF; DNA: TGTGCCAGCAGTTACACTGCAGGGACTAATGAAAAACTGTTTTTT
D: NA; V: TRBV23-1; J: TRBJ2-7; size: NA; CDR3: CASSQGTVEAGHYEQYF; DNA: TGCGCCAGCAGTCAAGGGACAGTGGAGGCGGGACACTACGAGCAGTACTTC
D: TRBD2; V: TRBV5-4; J: TRBJ2-7; size: NA; CDR3: CASSDTSGGGEQYF; DNA: TGTGCCAGCAGCGACACTAGCGGGGGTGGCGAGCAGTACTTC
D: NA; V: TRBV6-5; J: TRBJ1-3; size: NA; CDR3: CATQSTGNTIYF; DNA: TGTGCCACACAGTCTACTGGAAACACCATATATTTT
D: TRBD2; V: TRBV6-6; J: TRBJ2-3; size: NA; CDR3: CASSLGATSGTDTQYF; DNA: TGTGCCAGCAGTTTGGGTGCGACTAGCGGCACAGATACGCAGTATTTT
D: NA; V: TRBV4-1; J: TRBJ2-5; size: NA; CDR3: CASSQDLGRGETQYF; DNA: TGCGCCAGCAGCCAAGATCTCGGCAGGGGTGAGACCCAGTACTTC
D: TRBD2; V: TRBV27; J: TRBJ2-1; size: NA; CDR3: CASRGTSGPYNEQFF; DNA: TGTGCCAGCAGGGGGACTAGCGGCCCCTACAATGAGCAGTTCTTC
D: TRBD1; V: TRBV7-8; J: TRBJ2-5; size: NA; CDR3: CASSLGVKGAQETQYF; DNA: TGTGCCAGCAGCTTAGGGGTAAAGGGGGCCCAAGAGACCCAGTACTTC
D: NA; V: TRBV5-1; J: TRBJ2-1; size: NA; CDR3: CASSLGGMSSYNEQFF; DNA: TGCGCCAGCAGTCTCGGGGGTATGAGCTCCTACAATGAGCAGTTCTTC
D: NA; V: TRBV12-5; J: TRBJ2-5; size: NA; CDR3: CASGLGQLKETQYF; DNA: TGTGCTAGTGGTTTGGGACAGCTAAAAGAGACCCAGTACTTC
D: TRBD1; V: TRBV2; J: TRBJ1-5; size: NA; CDR3: CASRTGTASYSNQPQHF; DNA: TGTGCCAGCAGGACTGGGACAGCATCTTATAGCAATCAGCCCCAGCATTTT
D: TRBD1; V: TRBV3-1/TRBV3-2; J: TRBJ2-5; size: NA; CDR3: CASSQAGQGLRAQYF; DNA: TGTGCCAGCAGCCAGGCGGGACAGGGGCTTAGGGCCCAGTACTTC
D: NA; V: TRBV7-2; J: TRBJ1-2; size: NA; CDR3: CASSTPRGTGYTF; DNA: TGTGCCAGCAGCACCCCTCGAGGAACTGGCTACACCTTC
D: TRBD2; V: TRBV6-5; J: TRBJ2-2; size: NA; CDR3: CASRTPGLNTGELFF; DNA: TGTGCCAGCAGAACACCGGGACTAAACACCGGGGAGCTGTTTTTT
D: NA; V: TRBV5-1; J: TRBJ2-7; size: NA; CDR3: CASSLDDSQFPHF; DNA: TGCGCCAGCAGCTTGGATGATAGCCAGTTCCCTCACTTC
D: NA; V: TRBV6-1; J: TRBJ1-2; size: NA; CDR3: CASSENTGVGGYTF; DNA: TGTGCCAGCAGTGAAAATACCGGGGTGGGTGGCTACACCTTC
D: TRBD1; V: TRBV11-2; J: TRBJ1-6; size: once; CDR3: CASSSGTGYSPLHF; DNA: TGTGCCAGCAGCTCTGGGACAGGGTATTCACCCCTCCACTTT
D: TRBD2; V: TRBV30; J: TRBJ2-5; size: NA; CDR3: CAWSSPRTSGVQETQYF; DNA: TGTGCCTGGAGTTCTCCTCGGACTAGCGGCGTTCAAGAGACCCAGTACTTC
D: TRBD1; V: TRBV7-9; J: TRBJ2-2; size: NA; CDR3: CASSRKLDRATGELFF; DNA: TGTGCCAGCAGCCGTAAGCTGGACAGGGCCACCGGGGAGCTGTTTTTT
D: NA; V: TRBV5-4; J: TRBJ2-1; size: NA; CDR3: CASSLGGRVVSSYNEQFF; DNA: TGTGCCAGCAGCTTGGGTGGCAGGGTTGTTAGCTCCTACAATGAGCAGTTCTTC
D: NA; V: TRBV11-3; J: TRBJ2-7; size: NA; CDR3: CASSLRGLGLYEQYF; DNA: TGTGCCAGCAGCTTAAGGGGGTTAGGGTTGTACGAGCAGTACTTC
D: NA; V: TRBV27; J: TRBJ1-1; size: once; CDR3: CASRLQGQAFF; DNA: TGTGCCAGCAGACTACAGGGACAAGCTTTCTTT
D: NA; V: TRBV29-1; J: TRBJ2-7; size: NA; CDR3: CSVLSTQTGPNYEQYF; DNA: TGCAGCGTTCTTTCAACGCAGACAGGCCCCAACTACGAGCAGTACTTC
D: TRBD2; V: TRBV7-2; J: TRBJ2-1; size: NA; CDR3: CASSPGLAGEDEQFF; DNA: TGTGCCAGCAGCCCGGGACTAGCGGGGGAGGATGAGCAGTTCTTC